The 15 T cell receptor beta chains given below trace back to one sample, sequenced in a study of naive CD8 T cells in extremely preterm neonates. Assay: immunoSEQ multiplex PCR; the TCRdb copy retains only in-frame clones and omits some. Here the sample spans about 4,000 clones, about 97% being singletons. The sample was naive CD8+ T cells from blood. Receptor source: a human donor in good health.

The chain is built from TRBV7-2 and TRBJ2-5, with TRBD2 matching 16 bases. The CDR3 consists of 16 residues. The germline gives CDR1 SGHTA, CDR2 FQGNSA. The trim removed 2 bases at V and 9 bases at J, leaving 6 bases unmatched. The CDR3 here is CASSLTAGTSGGAQYF. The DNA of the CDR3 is TGTGCCAGCAGCTTAACTGCCGGGACTAGCGGGGGGGCCCAGTACTTC.

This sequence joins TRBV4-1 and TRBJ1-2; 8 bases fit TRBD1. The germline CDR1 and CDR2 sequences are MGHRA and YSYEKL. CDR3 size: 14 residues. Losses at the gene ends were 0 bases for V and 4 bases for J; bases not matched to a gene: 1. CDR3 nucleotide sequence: TGCGCCAGCAGCCAAGACAGGGGGCCCTATGGCTACACCTTC. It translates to CASSQDRGPYGYTF.

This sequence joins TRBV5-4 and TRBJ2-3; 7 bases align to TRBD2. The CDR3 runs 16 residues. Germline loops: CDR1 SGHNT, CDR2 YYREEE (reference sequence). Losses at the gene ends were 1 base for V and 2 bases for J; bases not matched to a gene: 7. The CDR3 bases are TGTGCCAGCAGCTTGTTGCAGCGGGGAGCCACAGATACGCAGTATTTT. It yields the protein CASSLLQRGATDTQYF.

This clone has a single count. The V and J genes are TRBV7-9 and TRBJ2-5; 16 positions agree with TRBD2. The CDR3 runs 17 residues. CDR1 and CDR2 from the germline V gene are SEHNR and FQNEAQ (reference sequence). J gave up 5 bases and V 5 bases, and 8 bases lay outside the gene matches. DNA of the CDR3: TGTGCCAGCAGCCCCGGGACTAGCGGGGGGGCGAGGGAGACCCAGTACTTC. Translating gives CASSPGTSGGARETQYF.

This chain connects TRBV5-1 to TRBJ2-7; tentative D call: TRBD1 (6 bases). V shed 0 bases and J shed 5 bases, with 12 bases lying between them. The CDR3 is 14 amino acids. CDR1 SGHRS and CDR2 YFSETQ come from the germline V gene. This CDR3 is CASSLDREGDEQYF. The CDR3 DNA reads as TGCGCCAGCAGCTTGGACAGGGAAGGGGACGAGCAGTACTTC.

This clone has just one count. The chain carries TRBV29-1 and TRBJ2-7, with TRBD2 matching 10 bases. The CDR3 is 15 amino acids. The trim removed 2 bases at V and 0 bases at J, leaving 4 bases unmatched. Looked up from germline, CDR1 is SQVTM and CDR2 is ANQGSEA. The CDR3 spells CSVELAGVLSYEQYF. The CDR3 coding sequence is TGCAGCGTTGAACTAGCGGGGGTTCTCTCCTACGAGCAGTACTTC.

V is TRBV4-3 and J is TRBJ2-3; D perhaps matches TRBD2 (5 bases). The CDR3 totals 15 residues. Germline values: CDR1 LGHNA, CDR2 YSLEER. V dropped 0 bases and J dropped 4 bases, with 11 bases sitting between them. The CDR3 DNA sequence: TGCGCCAGCAGCCAAGACCCCACGGAGGCAGATACGCAGTATTTT. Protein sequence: CASSQDPTEADTQYF.

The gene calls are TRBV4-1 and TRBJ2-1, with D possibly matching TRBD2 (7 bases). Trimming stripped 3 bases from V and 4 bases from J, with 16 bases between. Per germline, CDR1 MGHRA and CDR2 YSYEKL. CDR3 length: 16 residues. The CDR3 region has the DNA TGCGCCAGCAGCCACCACTTGGGGGGGGCTTACAATGAGCAGTTCTTC. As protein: CASSHHLGGAYNEQFF.

The CDR3 region has the DNA TGTGCCAGCAGCTCTAGGGCCGGGACAGGGGGCGCCGAGCAGTACTTC. Translation gives CASSSRAGTGGAEQYF. The chain carries TRBV11-2 and TRBJ2-7, with TRBD1 identical over 12 bases. Trimming took 4 bases from V and 6 from J; bases not matched to a gene: 10. This CDR3 is built from 16 residues. CDR1 and CDR2 (germline): SGHAT, FQNNGV.

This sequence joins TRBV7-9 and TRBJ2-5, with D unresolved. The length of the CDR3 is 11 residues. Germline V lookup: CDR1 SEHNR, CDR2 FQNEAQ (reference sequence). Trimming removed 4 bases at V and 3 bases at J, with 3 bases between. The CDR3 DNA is TGTGCCAGCAGCTCCAAAGAGACCCAGTACTTC. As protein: CASSSKETQYF.

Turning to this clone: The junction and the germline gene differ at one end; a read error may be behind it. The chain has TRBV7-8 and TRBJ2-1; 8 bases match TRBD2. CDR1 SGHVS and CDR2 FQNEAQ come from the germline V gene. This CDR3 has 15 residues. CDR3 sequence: CVSSFGTRGPNEQFF. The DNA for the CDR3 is TGTGTCAGCAGCTTCGGGACTAGGGGCCCCAATGAGCAGTTCTTC.

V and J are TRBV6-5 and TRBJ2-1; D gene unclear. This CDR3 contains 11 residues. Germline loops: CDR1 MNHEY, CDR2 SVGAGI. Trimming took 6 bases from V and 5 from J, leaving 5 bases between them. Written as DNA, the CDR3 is TGTGCCAGCAGCTCTCACAATGAGCAGTTCTTC. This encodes CASSSHNEQFF.

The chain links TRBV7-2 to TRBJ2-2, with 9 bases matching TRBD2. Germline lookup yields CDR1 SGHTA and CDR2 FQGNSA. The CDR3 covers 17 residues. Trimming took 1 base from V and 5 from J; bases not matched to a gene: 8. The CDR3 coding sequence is TGTGCCAGCAGCTTAGTATCGCGGGGGGGCCGGACCGGGGAGCTGTTTTTT. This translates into CASSLVSRGGRTGELFF.

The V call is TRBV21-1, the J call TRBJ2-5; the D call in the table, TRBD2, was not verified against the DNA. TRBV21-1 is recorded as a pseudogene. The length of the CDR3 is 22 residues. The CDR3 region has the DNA TGTGCCAGCAGCAAAATGCGACCGGCCTACTACTACCTAGCGGGGGATCAAGAGACCCAGTACTTC. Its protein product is CASSKMRPAYYYLAGDQETQYF.

Here the CDR3 reads CASRGGMEGYTF. The CDR3 nucleotides are TGTGCCAGCAGGGGGGGGATGGAGGGCTACACCTTC. The chain couples TRBV27 to TRBJ1-2; possible D gene TRBD1, 5 bases. This CDR3 is 12 amino acids long. V dropped 6 bases and J dropped 8 bases, with 13 bases sitting between them. CDR1 and CDR2 (germline): MNHEY, SMNVEV (reference sequence).